The clone carrying this T cell receptor (beta chain) was seen once. Assay: immunoSEQ multiplex PCR; the TCRdb copy retains only in-frame clones and omits some. Of a few hundred thousand clones listed, about 93% are singletons. The data stem from a study of Ad26.COV2.S vaccination and SARS-CoV-2 variants. Study background: The donor participated in the COV1001 trial, in its Ad26.COV2.S arm. Each vaccinee took Ad26.COV2.S intramuscularly, once or twice 56 days apart.

As to treatment: approximately 18 received Ad26.COV2.S at low or high dose, single or two shots; 5 received placebo; per-sample allocation not given. Day 63 after the first vaccine or placebo injection was the time point for sampling. The vaccine antigen was prefusion-stabilized Wuhan SARS-CoV-2 spike. The CDR3 loop spans 11 amino acids. Between the trimmed V and J ends, which lost 2 bases and 8 bases, there was a span of 3 bases. Germline values: CDR1 LNHDA, CDR2 SQIVND (reference sequence). The sequence came from a person between 18 and 60 years old who received the Ad26.COV2.S COVID-19 vaccine or a placebo. The specimen was peripheral blood, collected in a trial of Ad26.COV2.S vaccine versus placebo. The chain joins TRBV19 to TRBJ2-2; D uncertain. CDR3 region: CASSISGELFF. The DNA of the CDR3 is TGTGCCAGTAGTATATCGGGGGAGCTGTTTTTT.